The clone carrying this TCR beta chain was observed many times. The antigen is not known. MiXCR was run by TCRdb on the 5' RACE reads, yielding one entry per CDR3 protein. The table has 75,000 to 95,000 distinct CDR3 sequences, approximately 9.6% seen once. This sample was included in a study of CD8 T cells in ankylosing spondylitis. The study, taken as a whole, reports: It appeared that ankylosing spondylitis blood was characterized by a TCR beta motif of fewer than 10 highly homologous variants. A CD8+ phenotype characterized the disease-linked clones, which were relatively rare in peripheral blood.

Specimen: blood, either unsorted or a sorted T cell fraction (not recorded which). The TCR originated in a male donor with ankylosing spondylitis.

The CDR3 DNA follows: TGTGCCAGCAGCCCAGTCGGCGGGTCCGCAGATACGCAGTATTTT. Translation gives CASSPVGGSADTQYF. The chain joins TRBV11-2 to TRBJ2-3; D might be TRBD2 (5 bases). Germline V gene sequence: CDR1 SGHAT, CDR2 FQNNGV. The CDR3 is 15 amino acids. V gave up 5 bases and J gave up 4 bases, with 16 bases separating them.